Following are 29 T cell receptor beta chains from one sample sequenced in a study of OX40 agonist ivuxolimab in advanced cancers. Clones were sequenced by immunoSEQ multiplex PCR, and TCRdb holds only the in-frame ones, with some missing. The table lists 70,000 to 90,000 clones, around 82% of them singletons. The specimen comprised CD4+ or CD8+ T cells sorted from blood, sampled in a trial of the OX40 agonist ivuxolimab. Receptors originate from an adult with an advanced solid tumor such as melanoma, head and neck, liver or kidney cancer.

The chain employs TRBV29-1 and TRBJ1-3; TRBD1 might be the D (5 bases). Germline-derived CDR1 and CDR2 are SQVTM and ANQGSEA. The germline V and J ends were trimmed by 6 bases and 0 bases, with 15 bases remaining between them. This CDR3 has 15 residues. In nucleotides, the CDR3 is TGCAGCGTCGCCGGGACGGCGGACTCTGGAAACACCATATATTTT. Encoded protein: CSVAGTADSGNTIYF. Together with reference TRBV29-1 and TRBJ1-3, the CDR3 gives the full variable domain: SAVISQKPSRDICQRGTSLTIQCQVDSQVTMMFWYRQQPGQSLTLIATANQGSEATYESGFVIDKFPISRPNLTFSTLTVSNMSPEDSSIYLCSVAGTADSGNTIYFGEGSWLTVV.

The V and J genes are TRBV19 and TRBJ2-1; TRBD2 is a possible D gene (5 bases). Trimming cost V 1 base and J 15 bases, with 16 bases left between them. The length of the CDR3 is 13 residues. Germline V gives CDR1 LNHDA, CDR2 SQIVND (reference sequence). The CDR3 nucleotides read TGTGCCAGTAGTATAGGGGCTAGCCGAAAGAGGTTCTTC. It translates to CASSIGASRKRFF.

The rearrangement links TRBV18 to TRBJ1-4; D ambiguous. Trimming took 0 bases from V and 4 from J, leaving 6 bases between them. The CDR3 consists of 14 residues. CDR1 is KGHSH, CDR2 LQKENI, per germline. Here the CDR3 reads CASSPPGINEKLFF. The CDR3 DNA is TGTGCCAGCTCACCACCGGGAATTAATGAAAAACTGTTTTTT. Using reference TRBV18 and TRBJ1-4 for the parts outside the CDR3, the full variable domain is NAGVMQNPRHLVRRRGQEARLRCSPMKGHSHVYWYRQLPEEGLKFMVYLQKENIIDESGMPKERFSAEFPKEGPSILRIQQVVRGDSAAYFCASSPPGINEKLFFGSGTQLSVL.

The chain has TRBV9 and TRBJ2-1; 8 bases agree with TRBD2. Germline CDR1 SGDLS, CDR2 YYNGEE. The trim removed 0 bases at V and 7 bases at J, leaving 6 bases unmatched. This CDR3 is built from 15 residues. CDR3 sequence: CASSVAPAGVNEQFF. The DNA for the CDR3 is TGTGCCAGCAGCGTAGCCCCAGCGGGGGTTAATGAGCAGTTCTTC.

The sample holds a few counts of this clone. This chain links TRBV4-2 with TRBJ2-7, with 9 bases fitting TRBD2. Germline V gene sequence: CDR1 LGHNA, CDR2 YNFKEQ. The V gene end was trimmed by 0 bases and the J gene end by 6 bases; junction bases not matched to a gene: 6. The CDR3 spans 15 residues. The CDR3 reads CASSQDSGLASEQYF. The CDR3, as DNA: TGTGCCAGCAGCCAAGATTCGGGACTAGCCTCCGAGCAGTACTTC.

The genes are TRBV7-9 and TRBJ2-5, with unresolved D. Germline V gene lookup returns CDR1 SEHNR and CDR2 FQNEAQ (reference sequence). The CDR3 contains 14 residues. Trimming took off 1 base at V and 3 bases at J, with 9 bases between the two ends. CDR3 residues: CASSLEGGKETQYF. The DNA for the CDR3 is TGTGCCAGCAGCTTAGAAGGTGGGAAAGAGACCCAGTACTTC.

This clone was found a few times. The rearrangement uses TRBV5-1 and TRBJ2-5, with TRBD1 identical over 7 bases. Germline CDR1 and CDR2: SGHRS and YFSETQ. V shed 3 bases and J 2 bases; nucleotides not matched to a gene: 7. The CDR3 is made up of 15 amino acids. The CDR3 sequence: CASSWGQTKQETQYF. The CDR3 DNA follows: TGCGCCAGCAGCTGGGGACAGACAAAACAAGAGACCCAGTACTTC. The full variable domain, its missing parts supplied by reference TRBV5-1 and TRBJ2-5, is KAGVTQTPRYLIKTRGQQVTLSCSPISGHRSVSWYQQTPGQGLQFLFEYFSETQRNKGNFPGRFSGRQFSNSRSEMNVSTLELGDSALYLCASSWGQTKQETQYFGPGTRLLVL.

The CDR3 DNA sequence: TGTGCCAGCAGCCTAACTAGTAGGGCCTACGAGCAGTACTTC. It codes for CASSLTSRAYEQYF. The rearrangement links TRBV7-9 to TRBJ2-7, with a weak D call TRBD2 (5 bases). The germline V gene encodes CDR1 SEHNR and CDR2 FQNEAQ (reference sequence). The V gene lost 5 bases and the J gene lost 2 bases, with 13 bases spanning the gap. CDR3 length: 14 amino acids.

V and J are TRBV10-3 and TRBJ2-5; maybe TRBD2 (7 bases). V was shortened by 4 bases and J by 2 bases, with 11 bases between the two germline ends. This CDR3 is built from 14 residues. Germline lookup yields CDR1 ENHRY and CDR2 SYGVKD. CDR3 in amino acids: CAISGAGAQETQYF. Written as DNA, the CDR3 is TGTGCCATCAGTGGCGCGGGGGCTCAAGAGACCCAGTACTTC.

The table lists this clone with a few counts. This chain links TRBV6-5 with TRBJ1-2, with 9 bases identical to TRBD1. Germline trimming cut 7 bases from V and 8 bases from J; bases unmatched to any gene: 8. This CDR3 spans 13 amino acids. The germline CDR1 and CDR2 sequences are MNHEY and SVGAGI. DNA for the CDR3: TGTGCCAGCACCACGAGGACAGGGGAAGGCTACACCTTC. It codes for CASTTRTGEGYTF.

This chain links TRBV6-5 with TRBJ2-1; weak D call: TRBD1 (7 bases). The germline V and J ends were trimmed by 6 bases and 12 bases, with 15 bases remaining between them. The germline gives CDR1 MNHEY, CDR2 SVGAGI. The CDR3 spans 12 residues. The CDR3 DNA sequence: TGTGCCAGCAGGTCCCAGGGGGGAAGGCAGTTCTTC. The encoded protein is CASRSQGGRQFF.

V usage is TRBV29-1 and J usage is TRBJ2-7; no definite D call. With 5 bases removed from V and 3 bases from J, the gap between germline ends came to 11 bases. From germline, CDR1 is SQVTM and CDR2 ANQGSEA. The CDR3 consists of 12 residues. CDR3 nucleotide sequence: TGCAGCGTTATGGCAGGCAGCTACGAGCAGTACTTC. Protein: CSVMAGSYEQYF.

By sample fraction, this clone is medium-sized. The CDR3 here is CASHPAPFGAYEQYF. The CDR3, as DNA: TGTGCCAGCCACCCCGCTCCGTTTGGGGCCTACGAGCAGTACTTC. The rearrangement joins TRBV2 to TRBJ2-7; D gene ambiguous. Between the trimmed V and J ends, which lost 8 bases and 2 bases, there was a span of 19 bases. This CDR3 region has 15 residues. Germline values: CDR1 SNHLY, CDR2 FYNNEI.

The chain joins TRBV14 to TRBJ2-1, with 14 bases identical to TRBD2. The CDR3 is 18 amino acids. The trim removed 0 bases at V and 5 bases at J, leaving 6 bases unmatched. Germline V gives CDR1 SGHDN, CDR2 FVKESK. This CDR3 is CASSQDFLTSGRDNEQFF. The CDR3 region has the DNA TGTGCCAGCAGCCAAGATTTCCTGACTAGCGGGAGGGACAATGAGCAGTTCTTC.

This chain uses TRBV23-1 with TRBJ1-4; possibly TRBD1 for D (5 bases). TRBV23-1 is given ORF status, its function remaining uncertain. The V and J ends lost 5 bases and 8 bases respectively, with 9 bases between them. This CDR3 spans 12 amino acids. The CDR3 nucleotides are TGCGCCAGCAGTGAACAGGCCGAAAAACTGTTTTTT. It is translated as CASSEQAEKLFF.

The chain combines TRBV9 with TRBJ1-5, with 9 bases that match TRBD1. Germline CDR1 is SGDLS and CDR2 is YYNGEE. J lost 7 bases, V lost 3 bases, and 2 bases had no gene match. This CDR3 spans 13 amino acids. The CDR3 sequence: CASSAGQGQPQHF. The CDR3 nucleotides are TGTGCCAGCAGCGCCGGACAGGGGCAGCCCCAGCATTTT.

The V gene is TRBV11-1, the J gene TRBJ2-1; D is perhaps TRBD1 (6 bases). The CDR3 loop spans 15 amino acids. The germline CDR1 and CDR2 sequences are SGHAT and FQDESV (reference sequence). The ends were cut back, 5 bases at V and 3 bases at J, with 14 bases in the middle. The CDR3 DNA follows: TGTGCCAGCAGCCTACACAGGGTAAACTACAATGAGCAGTTCTTC. It specifies CASSLHRVNYNEQFF.

The chain couples TRBV11-2 to TRBJ1-1; no clear D. CDR1 and CDR2 from the germline V gene are SGHAT and FQNNGV. The CDR3 length is 14 residues. V lost 4 bases and J lost 5, with 14 bases in between. For the CDR3, the DNA is TGTGCCAGCAGCTCTGAGGGTCGAAAAACTGAAGCTTTCTTT. This encodes CASSSEGRKTEAFF.

This clone has only a few counts. The chain uses TRBV7-6 and TRBJ1-6; D is ambiguous. Germline CDR1 reads SGHVS; CDR2 reads FNYEAQ. CDR3 length: 14 residues. The V end lost 5 bases, the J end lost 5 bases, and 10 bases lay between the germline ends. The DNA of the CDR3 is TGTGCCAGCAGCCCTAGCACTAATAATTCACCCCTCCACTTT. The encoded protein is CASSPSTNNSPLHF.

The chain carries TRBV7-9 and TRBJ2-7; 7 bases are shared with TRBD2. The trim removed 3 bases at V and 2 bases at J, leaving 4 bases unmatched. Germline lookup yields CDR1 SEHNR and CDR2 FQNEAQ (reference sequence). The CDR3 runs to 14 residues. CDR3 sequence (DNA): TGTGCCAGCAGCTTGCGCGGGAGAACCTACGAGCAGTACTTC. It encodes CASSLRGRTYEQYF.

The rearrangement uses TRBV15 and TRBJ1-2, with D unresolved. Per the germline V gene, CDR1 is LNHNV and CDR2 is YYDKDF (reference sequence). The CDR3 sequence is 15 residues long. V shed 4 bases and J shed 5 bases, with 17 bases lying between them. CDR3 protein: CATSKPPGPLYGYTF. The CDR3 region has the DNA TGTGCCACCAGCAAACCACCGGGCCCTCTTTATGGCTACACCTTC. Filled out from reference TRBV15 and TRBJ1-2, the complete variable domain reads DAMVIQNPRYQVTQFGKPVTLSCSQTLNHNVMYWYQQKSSQAPKLLFHYYDKDFNNEADTPDNFQSRRPNTSFCFLDIRSPGLGDTAMYLCATSKPPGPLYGYTFGSGTRLTVV.

J is TRBJ2-7 and V is TRBV9, with 12 nucleotides matching TRBD2. Germline-derived CDR1 and CDR2 are SGDLS and YYNGEE. This CDR3 contains 16 residues. V shed 4 bases and J 5 bases; nucleotides not matched to a gene: 10. The chain's CDR3 is CASSPRTSGGTHEQYF. In DNA, the CDR3 is TGTGCCAGCAGCCCCCGCACTAGCGGGGGGACCCACGAGCAGTACTTC.

The CDR3 region has the DNA TGTGCCACCAGCAGAGATGTGGGGACAGTCTCCTACGAGCAGTACTTC. Encoded protein: CATSRDVGTVSYEQYF. This chain connects TRBV15 to TRBJ2-7; 7 nucleotides line up with TRBD1. Germline V gene lookup returns CDR1 LNHNV and CDR2 YYDKDF (reference sequence). The ends lost 0 bases at V and 0 bases at J; junction bases unmatched: 5. The CDR3 contains 16 residues.

The J gene is TRBJ1-5, the V gene TRBV2; 8 positions match TRBD1. CDR1 and CDR2 (germline): SNHLY, FYNNEI. CDR3 length: 14 amino acids. Trimming took 5 bases from V and 6 from J; bases not matched to a gene: 6. CDR3 in DNA: TGTGCCAGCAGTTTCACAGGGGGAGGTCAGCCCCAGCATTTT. It is translated as CASSFTGGGQPQHF. The full variable domain, with the rest looked up from reference TRBV2 and TRBJ1-5, is EPEVTQTPSHQVTQMGQEVILRCVPISNHLYFYWYRQILGQKVEFLVSFYNNEISEKSEIFDDQFSVERPDGSNFTLKIRSTKLEDSAMYFCASSFTGGGQPQHFGDGTRLSIL.

The rearrangement links TRBV4-3 to TRBJ1-2; no reliable D call. CDR1 is LGHNA, CDR2 YSLEER, per germline. The CDR3 has 14 amino acids. Trimming left V 5 bases short and J 4 bases short, with 14 bases between. The CDR3 DNA is TGCGCCAGCAGCTCCACGCTAGACGGCTATGGCTACACCTTC. Translation gives CASSSTLDGYGYTF.

The gene calls are TRBV4-3 and TRBJ2-1; TRBD2 matches at 13 bases. Germline assignment: CDR1 LGHNA and CDR2 YSLEER. V was pared by 0 bases and J by 3 bases, with 11 bases of the junction left unmatched. The CDR3 extends over 20 amino acids. As DNA, the CDR3 is TGCGCCAGCAGCCAAGATTGGGTTACTAGCGGGGGGGCCGTCTACAATGAGCAGTTCTTC. Residues: CASSQDWVTSGGAVYNEQFF.

This clone has a handful of counts. This chain connects TRBV18 to TRBJ2-6; the match to TRBD1 covers 10 bases. Trimming took 7 bases from V and 2 from J; bases not matched to a gene: 14. This CDR3 is 19 amino acids long. The germline CDR1 and CDR2 sequences are KGHSH and LQKENI. CDR3 residues: CASFTYPGQGFTGANVLTF. CDR3 nucleotides: TGTGCCAGCTTCACCTATCCGGGACAGGGGTTTACTGGGGCCAACGTCCTGACTTTC.

V and J are TRBV7-2 and TRBJ2-4; D is perhaps TRBD1 (5 bases). V was cut by 1 base and J by 0 bases, with 16 bases left in between. The CDR3 is 18 residues long. Germline loops: CDR1 SGHTA, CDR2 FQGNSA. In nucleotides, the CDR3 is TGTGCCAGCAGCTTAGATGGTGGGGCGAGCCTAGCCAAAAACATTCAGTACTTC. It translates to CASSLDGGASLAKNIQYF. The entire variable domain, with the rest obtained from reference TRBV7-2 and TRBJ2-4, is as follows: GAGVSQSPSNKVTEKGKDVELRCDPISGHTALYWYRQSLGQGLEFLIYFQGNSAPDKSGLPSDRFSAERTGGSVSTLTIQRTQQEDSAVYLCASSLDGGASLAKNIQYFGAGTRLSVL.

The chain joins TRBV7-8 to TRBJ1-1, with TRBD1 matching over 7 bases. V lost 5 bases, J lost 4 bases, and 13 bases stayed unmatched. Germline loops: CDR1 SGHVS, CDR2 FQNEAQ. The CDR3 loop spans 16 amino acids. CDR3 nucleotides: TGTGCCAGCAGCCCGAGGTTACAGGGGAGGGGCACTGAAGCTTTCTTT. Its translation: CASSPRLQGRGTEAFF.